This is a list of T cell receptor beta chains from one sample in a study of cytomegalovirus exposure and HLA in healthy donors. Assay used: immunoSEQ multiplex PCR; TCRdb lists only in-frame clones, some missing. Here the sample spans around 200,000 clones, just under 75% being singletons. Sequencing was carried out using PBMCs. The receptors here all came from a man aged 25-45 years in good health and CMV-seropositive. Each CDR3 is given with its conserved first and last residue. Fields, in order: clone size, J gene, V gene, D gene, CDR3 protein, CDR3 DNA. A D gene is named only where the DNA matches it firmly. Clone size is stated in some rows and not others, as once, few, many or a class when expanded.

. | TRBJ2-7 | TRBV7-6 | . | CASSLESQGVYEQYF | TGTGCCAGCAGCTTAGAATCCCAGGGTGTCTACGAGCAGTACTTC
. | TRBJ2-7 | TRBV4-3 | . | CASSQQPTDSYEQYF | TGCGCCAGCAGCCAACAACCGACTGACTCCTACGAGCAGTACTTC
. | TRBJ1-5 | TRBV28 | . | CASILRGNGQPQHF | TGTGCCAGCATCCTAAGGGGGAACGGTCAGCCCCAGCATTTT
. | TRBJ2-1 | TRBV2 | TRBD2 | CASSEARGKNEQFF | TGTGCCAGCAGTGAAGCGCGGGGGAAAAATGAGCAGTTCTTC
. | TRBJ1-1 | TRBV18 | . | CASSSGVSMNTEAFF | TGTGCCAGCTCATCAGGGGTTTCCATGAACACTGAAGCTTTCTTT
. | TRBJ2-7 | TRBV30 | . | CAWSGDISYEQYF | TGTGCCTGGAGTGGGGACATCTCCTACGAGCAGTACTTC
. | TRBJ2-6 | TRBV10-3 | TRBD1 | CAIPRQGSNVLTF | TGTGCCATCCCTCGACAGGGCTCCAACGTCCTGACTTTC
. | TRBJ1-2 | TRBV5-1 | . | CASSFPSGFGDNYGYTF | TGCGCCAGCAGCTTCCCTTCGGGGTTTGGGGATAACTATGGCTACACCTTC
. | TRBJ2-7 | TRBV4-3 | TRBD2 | CASSQELAGGYEQYF | TGCGCCAGCAGCCAAGAATTAGCGGGGGGCTACGAGCAGTACTTC
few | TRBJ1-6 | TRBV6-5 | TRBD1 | CASSYTTGGGSPLHF | TGTGCCAGCAGTTACACCACAGGGGGCGGGTCACCCCTCCACTTT
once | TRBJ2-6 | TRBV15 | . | CATALEGANVLTF | TGTGCCACCGCTTTGGAGGGGGCCAACGTCCTGACTTTC
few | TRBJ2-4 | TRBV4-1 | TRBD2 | CASSLNSGGAGGGKNIQYF | TGCGCCAGCAGCCTCAATAGCGGGGGGGCAGGTGGGGGCAAAAACATTCAGTACTTC
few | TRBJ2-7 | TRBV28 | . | CASSLAGHEQYF | TGTGCCAGCAGTTTAGCGGGCCACGAGCAGTACTTC
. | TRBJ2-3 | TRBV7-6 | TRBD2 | CASSLGMGLALTDTQYF | TGTGCCAGCAGCTTAGGCATGGGACTAGCGCTCACAGATACGCAGTATTTT
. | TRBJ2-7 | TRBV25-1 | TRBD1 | CASSVGTGGTEQYF | TGTGCCAGCAGCGTTGGGACAGGGGGGACCGAGCAGTACTTC
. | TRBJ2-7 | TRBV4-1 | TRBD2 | CASSPGSAGVYEQYF | TGCGCCAGCAGCCCCGGTTCCGCGGGAGTTTACGAGCAGTACTTC
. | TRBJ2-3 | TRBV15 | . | CATSRDPGGRGDTQYF | TGTGCCACCAGCAGAGATCCTGGAGGGCGCGGCGATACGCAGTATTTT
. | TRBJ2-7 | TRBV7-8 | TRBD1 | CASSNLTGRHEQYF | TGTGCCAGCAGCAACCTGACAGGGCGACACGAGCAGTACTTC
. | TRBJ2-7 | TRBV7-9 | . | CASSLGGDDRQYF | TGTGCCAGCAGCTTAGGGGGGGACGATAGACAGTACTTC
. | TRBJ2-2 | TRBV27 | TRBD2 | CASSSRTSGSAGELFF | TGTGCCAGCAGTTCGCGAACTAGCGGGAGTGCCGGGGAGCTGTTTTTT
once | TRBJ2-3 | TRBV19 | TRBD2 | CASSASGGASDTQYF | TGTGCCAGTAGTGCCAGCGGGGGGGCCTCAGATACGCAGTATTTT
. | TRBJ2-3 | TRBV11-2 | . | CASSLEVAASFGDTQYF | TGTGCCAGCAGCTTAGAGGTGGCAGCTTCTTTCGGGGATACGCAGTATTTT
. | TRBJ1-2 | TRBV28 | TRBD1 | CASRTPRGLDGYTF | TGTGCCAGCAGGACCCCCAGGGGGTTGGACGGCTACACCTTC
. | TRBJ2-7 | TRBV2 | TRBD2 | CASRETSGMKGLYF | TGTGCCAGCAGGGAGACTAGCGGGATGAAAGGTTTGTACTTC
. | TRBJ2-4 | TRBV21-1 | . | CASTKSVLNIQYF | TGTGCCAGCACCAAATCGGTCTTGAACATTCAGTACTTC
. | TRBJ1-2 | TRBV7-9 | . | CASSLGGRAGYGYTF | TGTGCCAGCAGCTTAGGGGGCAGGGCCGGCTATGGCTACACCTTC
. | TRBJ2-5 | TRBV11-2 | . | CASSSEARETQYF | TGTGCCAGCAGCTCTGAAGCTAGGGAGACCCAGTACTTC
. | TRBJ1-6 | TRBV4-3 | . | CASSQDELGGSPLHF | TGCGCCAGCAGCCAAGATGAGCTGGGGGGTTCACCCCTCCACTTT
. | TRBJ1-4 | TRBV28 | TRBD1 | CASSRQGALVLIGGNEKLFF | TGTGCCAGCAGCCGCCAGGGGGCGCTTGTCCTAATAGGGGGGAATGAAAAACTGTTTTTT
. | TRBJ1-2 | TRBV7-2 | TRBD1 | CASSLDGTGERGYTF | TGTGCCAGCAGCTTGGATGGTACAGGGGAACGTGGCTACACCTTC
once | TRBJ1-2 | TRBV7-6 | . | CASSPSESYGYTF | TGTGCCAGCAGCCCCAGCGAAAGCTATGGCTACACCTTC
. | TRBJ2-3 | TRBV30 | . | CAWSGGADTQYF | TGTGCCTGGAGCGGGGGAGCAGATACGCAGTATTTT
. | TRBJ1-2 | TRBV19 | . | CASSIETGQGYGYTF | TGTGCCAGTAGTATTGAGACAGGCCAGGGTTATGGCTACACCTTC
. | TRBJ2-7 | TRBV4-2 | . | CASSQDNRPSEQYF | TGTGCCAGCAGCCAAGATAACAGGCCTTCCGAGCAGTACTTC
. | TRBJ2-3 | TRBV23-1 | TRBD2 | CASLPSGGATDTQYF | TGCGCCAGCCTTCCCAGCGGGGGGGCCACAGATACGCAGTATTTT
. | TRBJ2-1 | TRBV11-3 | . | CASSLDRDNEQFF | TGTGCCAGCAGCTTAGATCGGGACAATGAGCAGTTCTTC
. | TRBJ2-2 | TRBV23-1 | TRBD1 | CASSQSGDRGTGELFF | TGCGCCAGCAGTCAATCAGGGGACAGGGGCACCGGGGAGCTGTTTTTT
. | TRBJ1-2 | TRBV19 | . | CASSIGLVRSVGYTF | TGTGCCAGTAGTATAGGTTTGGTCCGCTCGGTGGGCTACACCTTC
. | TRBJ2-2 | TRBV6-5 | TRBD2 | CASSYSGLAEAGELFF | TGTGCCAGCAGTTACTCGGGACTAGCGGAGGCCGGGGAGCTGTTTTTC
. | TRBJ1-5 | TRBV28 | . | CASSFRQVYDQPQHF | TGTGCCAGCAGTTTCCGGCAGGTTTATGATCAGCCCCAGCATTTT
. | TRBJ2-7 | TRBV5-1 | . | CASSLEGQGSYEQYF | TGCGCCAGCAGCTTGGAGGGTCAGGGTAGCTACGAGCAGTACTTC
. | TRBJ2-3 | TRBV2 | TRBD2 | CASRGGLSLSDTQYF | TGTGCCAGCAGGGGGGGACTATCACTGTCAGATACGCAGTATTTT
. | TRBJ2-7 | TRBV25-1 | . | CASSETLLAPTYEQYF | TGTGCCAGCAGTGAGACCCTATTAGCGCCCACCTACGAGCAGTACTTC
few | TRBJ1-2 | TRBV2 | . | CASSEMTRAPDGYTF | TGTGCCAGCAGTGAGATGACCAGGGCCCCGGATGGCTACACCTTC
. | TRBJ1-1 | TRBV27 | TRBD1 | CASSLGTGSPEAFF | TGTGCCAGCAGTTTAGGGACAGGGAGTCCTGAAGCTTTCTTT
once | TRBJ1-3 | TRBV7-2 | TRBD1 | CASSSTGGYGDTIYF | TGTGCCAGCAGCTCGACAGGGGGCTATGGAGACACCATATATTTT
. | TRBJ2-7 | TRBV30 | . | CAWGRTAYEQYF | TGTGCCTGGGGGCGGACTGCCTACGAGCAGTACTTC
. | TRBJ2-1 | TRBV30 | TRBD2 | CAIGAGGGNEQFF | TGTGCCATCGGGGCGGGAGGCGGGAATGAGCAGTTCTTC
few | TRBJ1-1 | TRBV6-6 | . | CASSYEGLNTEAFF | TGTGCCAGCAGTTATGAGGGCTTGAACACTGAAGCTTTCTTT
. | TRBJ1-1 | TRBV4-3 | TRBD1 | CASSQAHRGTEAFF | TGCGCCAGCAGCCAAGCACACAGGGGAACTGAAGCTTTCTTT
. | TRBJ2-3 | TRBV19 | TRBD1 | CASSISGLTGSTDTQYF | TGTGCCAGTAGTATCAGTGGGCTGACAGGGTCCACAGATACGCAGTATTTT
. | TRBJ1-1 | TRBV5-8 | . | CASSLGENTEAFF | TGTGCCAGCAGCTTGGGCGAGAACACTGAAGCTTTCTTT
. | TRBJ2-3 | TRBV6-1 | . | CASSVGGGTDTQYF | TGTGCCAGCAGTGTAGGGGGAGGCACAGATACGCAGTATTTT